The rows below give T cell receptor beta chains drawn from one sample of a study of shared clonotypes between healthy human individuals. Produced via immunoSEQ multiplex PCR; TCRdb's table is partial and in-frame only. The repertoire holds about 1.1 million clones, with approximately 80% as singletons. Sequenced sample: memory CD4+ T cells from PBMCs. Source of these receptors: a man aged 18 to 30 in good health. Some clones in this sample may be carry-over from other donors' samples. Each CDR3 is given with its conserved first and last residue. D genes are given only for firm matches. Some rows mark clone size as missing; the rest say once, few, many or name a class of expanded clone.

D gene,J gene,clone size,V gene,CDR3 DNA,CDR3 protein
NA,TRBJ2-2,NA,TRBV5-4,TGTGCCAGCAGCTTGGGACAGAACACCGGGGAGCTGTTTTTT,CASSLGQNTGELFF
NA,TRBJ1-2,NA,TRBV18,TGTGCCAGCTCACCTGGTGCCCGGAGCTACACCTTC,CASSPGARSYTF
NA,TRBJ2-2,NA,TRBV4-1,TGCGCCAGCAGGGCCGGGCTCGCCCGGACATTGGCCGGGGAGCTGTTTTTT,CASRAGLARTLAGELFF
NA,TRBJ2-2,NA,TRBV5-4,TGTGCCAGCAGCTTGGAGGGGGTTGTTACCGGGGAGCTGTTTTTT,CASSLEGVVTGELFF
NA,TRBJ2-7,NA,TRBV14,TGTGCCAGCAGCGATAACAGGGTTTTGGGGGAGCAGTACTTC,CASSDNRVLGEQYF
TRBD1,TRBJ1-4,NA,TRBV28,TGTGCCAGCAGTTCCGGACAGGGGGGTAATAATGAAAAACTGTTTTTT,CASSSGQGGNNEKLFF
TRBD1,TRBJ2-2,few,TRBV11-2,TGTGCCAGCAGCTTTATCTCCTCAGGGGGCGCCGGGGAGCTGTTTTTT,CASSFISSGGAGELFF
NA,TRBJ2-7,few,TRBV11-2,TGTGCCAGCAGTTATACGACGGACTCCTACGAGCAGTACTTC,CASSYTTDSYEQYF
TRBD2,TRBJ2-1,NA,TRBV5-6,TGTGCCAGCAGCAGGAAGCGGGAGGGCCCCTACAATGAGCAGTTCTTC,CASSRKREGPYNEQFF
NA,TRBJ1-4,few,TRBV13,TGTGCCAGCAGCTTCTCACAGGATTTGTATGAAAAACTGTTTTTT,CASSFSQDLYEKLFF
TRBD1,TRBJ1-6,NA,TRBV2,TGTGCCACCCAGCGCGGGACAGGGAATTCACCCCTCCACTTT,CATQRGTGNSPLHF
NA,TRBJ1-2,NA,TRBV7-2,TGTGCCAGCAGCTTAGCGGGGGGCAGGGTAGGCGGCTACACCTTC,CASSLAGGRVGGYTF